The 2 T cell receptor beta chains listed next were all sequenced from one sample in a study of human T cells and chemical hapten exposure. TCRdb redid the calling of the RACE reads with MiXCR, one entry per CDR3 protein. The repertoire has around 300,000 distinct CDR3 sequences, approximately 5% of them found once; the top ten carry roughly 8.2%. Time point meaning: pre-sensitization, week 0. Treatment indicated: therapeutic diphenylcyclopropenone sensitization with weekly scalp DPC. The material was whole blood, obtained in connection with sensitization to the hapten diphenylcyclopropenone (DPC). The source is a woman between 18 and 29 years old with alopecia areata. Some clones in this sample may be carry-over from other donors' samples.

This clonotype showed up just a few times. This chain connects TRBV7-3 to TRBJ2-1; TRBD2 matches at 11 bases. V was clipped by 5 bases and J by 7 bases; unmatched bases: 10. Germline CDR1 and CDR2: SGHTA and FQGTGA. The CDR3 sequence is 16 residues long. CDR3 sequence reads: CASSPRLAGLENEQFF. CDR3 nucleotides: TGTGCCAGCAGCCCCCGACTAGCGGGGCTCGAAAATGAGCAGTTCTTC.

This clonotype was counted many times. The gene calls are TRBV7-2 and TRBJ2-3; the match to TRBD1 covers 8 bases. Trimming at V came to 1 base and at J to 1 base, leaving 10 bases not matched to a gene. Germline values: CDR1 SGHTA, CDR2 FQGNSA. CDR3 size: 18 residues. The CDR3 reads CASSLERQGSRGTDTQYF. CDR3 sequence (DNA): TGTGCCAGCAGCTTAGAGAGACAGGGGTCGAGGGGCACAGATACGCAGTATTTT.